These 21 T cell receptor beta chains were sequenced from one sample in a study of blood T cell repertoires in COVID-19. Produced via immunoSEQ multiplex PCR; TCRdb's table is partial and in-frame only. The sample lists approximately 360,000 clones; roughly 90% were seen once. Sequenced sample: peripheral blood. Every receptor here comes from a man aged 35-49 years with acute or convalescent COVID-19.

This clone was seen only once. The chain's CDR3 is CASVNPYAAGEAFF. For the CDR3, the DNA is TGTGCCAGCGTTAATCCCTACGCAGCGGGGGAAGCTTTCTTT. V gene TRBV6-5 combines with J gene TRBJ1-1, with D unclear. V shed 8 bases and J shed 8 bases, with 21 bases lying between them. The CDR3 is 14 residues long. The germline V gene has CDR1 MNHEY and CDR2 SVGAGI.

The chain couples TRBV18 to TRBJ2-7; D gene uncertain. The CDR3 totals 12 residues. V shed 2 bases and J shed 6 bases, with 8 bases lying between them. CDR1 and CDR2 (germline): KGHSH, LQKENI. In DNA form, the CDR3 reads TGTGCCAGCTCACCAATGAGGAGCGAGCAGTACTTC. Protein: CASSPMRSEQYF.

This sequence joins TRBV7-9 and TRBJ1-2; a weak D match, TRBD1 (5 bases). Trimming took 2 bases from V and 4 from J, leaving 11 bases between them. This CDR3 spans 14 amino acids. Per germline, CDR1 SEHNR and CDR2 FQNEAQ (reference sequence). The CDR3: CASSLSTGFYGYTF. In DNA, the CDR3 is TGTGCCAGCAGCTTATCCACAGGCTTCTATGGCTACACCTTC.

The rearrangement links TRBV19 to TRBJ2-1, with D perhaps matching TRBD2 (9 bases). This CDR3 region has 22 residues. Per the germline V gene, CDR1 is LNHDA and CDR2 is SQIVND (reference sequence). Trimming took off 5 bases at V and 2 bases at J, with 34 bases between the two ends. As DNA, the CDR3 is TGTGCCAGTAGTCCCGAGCAGGCAGGGGGCGCTTTAGCGGGAGTGGCCTACAATGAGCAGTTCTTC. This gives the protein CASSPEQAGGALAGVAYNEQFF.

The chain employs TRBV2 and TRBJ2-1; 15 bases match TRBD2. Germline trimming cut 4 bases from V and 9 bases from J; bases unmatched to any gene: 4. The CDR3 covers 15 residues. Germline assignment: CDR1 SNHLY and CDR2 FYNNEI. The CDR3 DNA reads TGTGCCAGCAGTGGGACTAGCGGGAGGGGGGGTGAGCAGTTCTTC. As protein: CASSGTSGRGGEQFF.

The rearrangement links TRBV18 to TRBJ2-7, with D perhaps matching TRBD2 (5 bases). Germline loops: CDR1 KGHSH, CDR2 LQKENI. The V and J ends lost 3 bases and 0 bases respectively, with 18 bases between them. This CDR3 has 17 residues. CDR3 loop: CASSPNSFGVSSYEQYF. CDR3 sequence (DNA): TGTGCCAGCTCACCGAACTCATTCGGGGTGAGCTCCTACGAGCAGTACTTC.

The rearrangement joins TRBV25-1 to TRBJ1-4; possible D gene TRBD1, 6 bases. Deletions cut 3 bases from V and 4 bases from J, with 18 bases between. The length of the CDR3 is 17 residues. Germline V CDR1 and CDR2: MGHDK, SYGVNS. In nucleotides, the CDR3 is TGTGCCAGCAGTGACAGGGGTTTGGGGGTTTATAATGAAAAACTGTTTTTT. This encodes CASSDRGLGVYNEKLFF.

J is TRBJ1-5 and V is TRBV25-1; TRBD1 agrees at 10 bases. The J segment lost 8 bases and the V segment lost 7 bases, leaving 8 bases of the junction unmatched. This CDR3 is 14 amino acids long. Germline values: CDR1 MGHDK, CDR2 SYGVNS. The DNA of the CDR3 is TGTGCCAGCACCTTGGGGGACAGGGGCGAGCCCCAGCATTTT. This gives the protein CASTLGDRGEPQHF. Combining the CDR3 with reference TRBV25-1 and TRBJ1-5 gives the whole variable domain EADIYQTPRYLVIGTGKKITLECSQTMGHDKMYWYQQDPGMELHLIHYSYGVNSTEKGDLSSESTVSRIRTEHFPLTLESARPSHTSQYLCASTLGDRGEPQHFGDGTRLSIL.

The rearrangement links TRBV18 to TRBJ1-5; 11 bases match TRBD1. There are 16 residues in the CDR3. Germline V gene sequence: CDR1 KGHSH, CDR2 LQKENI. Unmatched junction bases numbered 4, after V lost 0 bases and J lost 6 bases. The CDR3 reads CASSPPGQGGGQPQHF. As DNA, the CDR3 is TGTGCCAGCTCACCACCGGGACAGGGGGGGGGTCAGCCCCAGCATTTT.

J is TRBJ1-2 and V is TRBV30; D remains ambiguous. The CDR3 length is 11 residues. Trimming removed 2 bases from V and 4 bases from J, with 5 bases in between. Per germline, CDR1 GTSNPN and CDR2 SVGIG (reference sequence). The CDR3 nucleotides read TGTGCCTGGAGTACAGTCTATGGCTACACCTTC. Residues: CAWSTVYGYTF. The whole variable domain, remainder taken from reference TRBV30 and TRBJ1-2, is SQTIHQWPATLVQPVGSPLSLECTVEGTSNPNLYWYRQAAGRGLQLLFYSVGIGQISSEVPQNLSASRPQDRQFILSSKKLLLSDSGFYLCAWSTVYGYTFGSGTRLTVV.

This clone has only one observation. This CDR3 reads CASRDRGPYEQYF. CDR3 DNA: TGTGCCAGCAGGGACAGGGGACCCTACGAGCAGTACTTC. V usage is TRBV6-5 and J usage is TRBJ2-7, with TRBD1 identical over 9 bases. V trimming: 6 bases; J trimming: 2 bases; junction bases outside the gene matches: 2. Germline CDR1 reads MNHEY; CDR2 reads SVGAGI. The CDR3 has 13 amino acids.

This clone has only one observation. J is TRBJ1-3 and V is TRBV28; 9 bases agree with TRBD1. Germline trimming cut 6 bases from V and 3 bases from J; bases unmatched to any gene: 9. This CDR3 region has 16 residues. Germline V gives CDR1 MDHEN, CDR2 SYDVKM. CDR3 sequence reads: CASSEITGGGGNTIYF. As DNA, the CDR3 is TGTGCCAGCAGCGAGATTACAGGGGGCGGTGGAAACACCATATATTTT.

The chain couples TRBV5-1 to TRBJ2-5; 8 nucleotides agree with TRBD1. This CDR3 has 14 amino acids. J gave up 4 bases and V 4 bases, and 6 bases lay outside the gene matches. Per germline, CDR1 SGHRS and CDR2 YFSETQ. In nucleotides, the CDR3 is TGCGCCAGCAGCCCAGGACAGGGAGGAGAGACCCAGTACTTC. Amino acids: CASSPGQGGETQYF.

The J gene is TRBJ1-5, the V gene TRBV30, with 7 bases identical to TRBD1. The germline V gene has CDR1 GTSNPN and CDR2 SVGIG (reference sequence). The CDR3 loop spans 15 amino acids. V trimming: 0 bases; J trimming: 4 bases; junction bases outside the gene matches: 6. CDR3 coding DNA: TGTGCCTGGAGTGTTCAGGGGGGTCCGAATCAGCCCCAGCATTTT. It codes for CAWSVQGGPNQPQHF.

The chain recombines TRBV6-1 with TRBJ1-5; D call uncertain. The germline V gene has CDR1 MNHNS and CDR2 SASEGT. V lost 4 bases to trimming and J lost 2 bases, with 15 bases between them. This CDR3 spans 16 amino acids. The CDR3 loop is CASSVGGPYGNQPQHF. The DNA for the CDR3 is TGTGCCAGCAGTGTGGGAGGACCTTACGGCAATCAGCCCCAGCATTTT.

The CDR3 sequence is CATSSGTMSAEAFF. As DNA, the CDR3 is TGTGCCACCAGCAGCGGGACAATGAGCGCTGAAGCTTTCTTT. The chain couples TRBV15 to TRBJ1-1; a weak D match, TRBD1 (6 bases). The ends were cut back, 3 bases at V and 6 bases at J, with 14 bases in the middle. Germline V gene sequence: CDR1 LNHNV, CDR2 YYDKDF (reference sequence). The CDR3 runs to 14 residues.

The chain carries TRBV6-4 and TRBJ2-2; 9 bases align to TRBD1. This CDR3 has 15 amino acids. Germline CDR1 MRHNA, CDR2 SNTAGT. Losses at the gene ends were 2 bases for V and 3 bases for J; bases not matched to a gene: 1. The CDR3 nucleotides are TGTGCCAGCAGTGACGGGGACAGGGACACCGGGGAGCTGTTTTTT. Translating it yields CASSDGDRDTGELFF.

The rearrangement uses TRBV5-1 and TRBJ1-3; TRBD1 matches at 8 bases. V lost 3 bases and J lost 4; bases outside the gene matches: 12. The CDR3 covers 17 residues. Germline values: CDR1 SGHRS, CDR2 YFSETQ. CDR3: CASSSDRDVRGGNTIYF. The DNA of the CDR3 is TGCGCCAGCAGCTCGGACAGGGACGTAAGAGGAGGAAACACCATATATTTT.

This clone was counted ten times or more. This chain uses TRBV4-3 with TRBJ2-5; tentative D call: TRBD2 (7 bases). The V end was cut by 0 bases, the J end by 5 bases, with 19 bases between. Germline CDR1 LGHNA, CDR2 YSLEER. This CDR3 is built from 17 residues. The chain's CDR3 is CASSQDRSRGPRETQYF. As DNA, the CDR3 is TGCGCCAGCAGCCAAGATCGATCGCGGGGGCCGCGGGAGACCCAGTACTTC.

The chain carries TRBV27 and TRBJ1-6, with 8 bases that match TRBD1. This CDR3 contains 15 residues. Trimming took 1 base from V and 8 from J; bases not matched to a gene: 4. Germline CDR1 MNHEY, CDR2 SMNVEV (reference sequence). The chain's CDR3 is CASSLYQGAYSPLHF. The CDR3 region has the DNA TGTGCCAGCAGTTTATACCAGGGGGCTTATTCACCCCTCCACTTT.

V and J are TRBV7-2 and TRBJ1-4, with TRBD1 identical over 10 bases. The germline V gene has CDR1 SGHTA and CDR2 FQGNSA. This CDR3 has 15 residues. After removal of 3 bases from V and 3 bases from J, the junction contained 1 base not matched to a gene. CDR3 loop: CASSFDRGPNEKLFF. CDR3 sequence (DNA): TGTGCCAGCAGCTTCGACAGGGGGCCTAATGAAAAACTGTTTTTT.